This T cell receptor beta chain was found in a study of molecular identifiers for immune sequencing clone quantification. Study-wide findings and caveats: Identical TCR molecules that share a barcode could lead to an underestimation of highly expanded clone sizes. Clones that had above 20 RNA copies took up over 99% of effector molecules but under 1% in naive cells. Detecting spiked Jurkat TCR RNA from one cell among some 990,000 naive cells was reportedly possible.

With 10%, 30% or 50% of RNA, roughly 20,000 to 1,000,000 naive CD8 T cells were sequenced. TCRdb re-called the PCR reads with MiXCR, one entry per CDR3 protein. In the table there are around 320,000 distinct CDR3 sequences, under 25% of which are singletons. The CDR3 sequence is 16 residues long. Germline-derived CDR1 and CDR2 are LGHNA and YSLEER. Deletions cut 0 bases from V and 4 bases from J, with 15 bases between. The table lists this clonotype with many counts. No antigen is known for it. V and J are TRBV4-3 and TRBJ1-2, with TRBD1 as a possible D gene (6 bases). Source material: naive CD8+ T cells from blood, with Jurkat cell RNA spiked in. The subset here: FACS-sorted CD8+CD4-CCR7+CD45RA+ naive T cells. The clonotype was recovered from a human donor in good health. Some libraries in this study had Jurkat cell RNA spiked in. The CDR3 nucleotides are TGCGCCAGCAGCCAAGATCAGGGGACCCTGAGCTATGGCTACACCTTC. Protein: CASSQDQGTLSYGYTF.